Listed here are 10 T cell receptor beta chains from one sample, sequenced in a study of cytomegalovirus exposure and HLA in healthy donors. PCR was performed using 60 Vbeta and 13 Jbeta primers. Only in-frame clones appear in the TCRdb table, and some are missing; sequencing was by immunoSEQ multiplex PCR. Of 69,000 or so clones detected, about 74% appear once; the ten largest clones hold over 8.5%. The sample comprised PBMCs. These receptors all stem from a woman aged 55-69 years in good health and CMV-seropositive.

This chain uses TRBV19 with TRBJ1-5; 9 nucleotides align to TRBD1. From germline, CDR1 is LNHDA and CDR2 SQIVND (reference sequence). The CDR3 has 15 residues. Unmatched junction bases numbered 7, after V lost 10 bases and J lost 0 bases. In DNA form, the CDR3 reads TGTGCCACCGGACAGGGGTCCGTTAGCAATCAGCCCCAGCATTTT. Its translation: CATGQGSVSNQPQHF.

As regards this clone: The same CDR3 is also encoded by other DNA sequences in this sample. This chain joins TRBV5-1 and TRBJ2-1, with D unclear. The V gene lost 2 bases and the J gene lost 4 bases, with 7 bases spanning the gap. The V gene's germline CDR1 is SGHRS and CDR2 YFSETQ. The CDR3 runs to 13 residues. CDR3 loop: CASSFDTYNEQFF. The CDR3 DNA follows: TGCGCCAGCAGCTTCGACACTTACAATGAGCAGTTCTTC.

This clone appeared a single time. The chain couples TRBV27 to TRBJ2-1; 8 nucleotides agree with TRBD1. The germline gives CDR1 MNHEY, CDR2 SMNVEV (reference sequence). The length of the CDR3 is 14 residues. V was clipped by 2 bases and J by 9 bases; unmatched bases: 6. The DNA for the CDR3 is TGTGCCAGCAGTTTAGGGACAGGAGGGGGTGAGCAGTTCTTC. Translating it yields CASSLGTGGGEQFF.

This clone was observed a handful of times. The gene calls are TRBV6-1 and TRBJ1-5; tentatively, D is TRBD1 (6 bases). This CDR3 is built from 16 residues. The germline V gene encodes CDR1 MNHNS and CDR2 SASEGT. V lost 8 bases and J lost 1, with 18 bases in between. CDR3 sequence reads: CASGASRGQSNQPQHF. The CDR3 nucleotides are TGTGCCAGCGGTGCAAGCCGGGGACAAAGCAATCAGCCCCAGCATTTT.

This rearrangement joins TRBV7-2 to TRBJ2-1, with a possible D match to TRBD2 (7 bases). This CDR3 has 15 residues. V was trimmed by 3 bases and J by 4 bases, leaving 13 bases between them. Germline lookup yields CDR1 SGHTA and CDR2 FQGNSA. The CDR3 is CASSLSGGQYNEQFF. CDR3 sequence (DNA): TGTGCCAGCAGCTTGTCGGGGGGCCAGTACAATGAGCAGTTCTTC. The full variable domain, completed using reference TRBV7-2 and TRBJ2-1, is GAGVSQSPSNKVTEKGKDVELRCDPISGHTALYWYRQSLGQGLEFLIYFQGNSAPDKSGLPSDRFSAERTGGSVSTLTIQRTQQEDSAVYLCASSLSGGQYNEQFFGPGTRLTVL.

The chain has TRBV7-2 and TRBJ1-1, with 8 bases aligning to TRBD1. CDR3 length: 14 amino acids. The germline V gene encodes CDR1 SGHTA and CDR2 FQGNSA. Trimming removed 7 bases from V and 4 bases from J; junction bases left unmatched: 8. The CDR3 region has the DNA TGTGCCAGCACAAACAGGGGGAAGTTCACTGAAGCTTTCTTT. Translated, it gives CASTNRGKFTEAFF.

The rearrangement links TRBV15 to TRBJ2-3, with no clear D. Germline assignment: CDR1 LNHNV and CDR2 YYDKDF (reference sequence). The CDR3 sequence is 12 residues long. V lost 5 bases, J lost 4 bases, and 7 bases lay in between. CDR3 coding DNA: TGTGCCACCAGCTCCCTAGCAGATACGCAGTATTTT. Encoded protein: CATSSLADTQYF.

The genes are TRBV6-1 and TRBJ1-4, with 7 bases aligning to TRBD1. Germline lookup yields CDR1 MNHNS and CDR2 SASEGT. There are 15 residues in the CDR3. The V segment lost 0 bases and the J segment 8 bases; nucleotides outside the gene matches: 6. CDR3 in amino acids: CASSEARQGGEKLFF. CDR3 bases: TGTGCCAGCAGTGAAGCGAGGCAGGGGGGAGAAAAACTGTTTTTT.

The V call is TRBV19, the J call TRBJ1-1; possibly TRBD1 for D (5 bases). There are 14 residues in the CDR3. V was pared by 5 bases and J by 4 bases, with 14 bases between. Germline V gene sequence: CDR1 LNHDA, CDR2 SQIVND (reference sequence). Here the CDR3 reads CASSSKGISTEAFF. In nucleotides, the CDR3 is TGTGCCAGTAGTTCAAAGGGGATTAGCACTGAAGCTTTCTTT.

The J gene is TRBJ1-1, the V gene TRBV5-1; D is possibly TRBD1 (6 bases). Germline-derived CDR1 and CDR2 are SGHRS and YFSETQ. The CDR3 extends over 16 amino acids. V lost 6 bases and J lost 1, with 19 bases in between. CDR3 bases: TGCGCCAGCACCCCCGGATACAGGGAAGGGAACACTGAAGCTTTCTTT. Its translation: CASTPGYREGNTEAFF.